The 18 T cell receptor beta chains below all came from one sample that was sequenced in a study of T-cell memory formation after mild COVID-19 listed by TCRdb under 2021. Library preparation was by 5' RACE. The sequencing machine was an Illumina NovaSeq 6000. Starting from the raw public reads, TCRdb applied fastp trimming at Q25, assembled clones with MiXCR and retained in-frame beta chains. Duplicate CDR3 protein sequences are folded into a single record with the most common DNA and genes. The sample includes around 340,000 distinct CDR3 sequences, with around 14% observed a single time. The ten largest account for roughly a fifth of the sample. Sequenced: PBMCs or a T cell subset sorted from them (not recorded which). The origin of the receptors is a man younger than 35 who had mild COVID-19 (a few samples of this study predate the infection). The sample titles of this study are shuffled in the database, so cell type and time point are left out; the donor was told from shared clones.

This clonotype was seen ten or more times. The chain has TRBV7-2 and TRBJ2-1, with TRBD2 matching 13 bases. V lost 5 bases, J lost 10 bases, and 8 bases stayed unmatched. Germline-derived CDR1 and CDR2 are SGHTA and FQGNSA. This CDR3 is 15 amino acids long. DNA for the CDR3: TGTGCCAGCAGCCTAGGACTAGCGGGGGCTGGGGAGCAGTTCTTC. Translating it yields CASSLGLAGAGEQFF. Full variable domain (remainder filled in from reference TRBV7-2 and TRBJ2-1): GAGVSQSPSNKVTEKGKDVELRCDPISGHTALYWYRQSLGQGLEFLIYFQGNSAPDKSGLPSDRFSAERTGGSVSTLTIQRTQQEDSAVYLCASSLGLAGAGEQFFGPGTRLTVL.

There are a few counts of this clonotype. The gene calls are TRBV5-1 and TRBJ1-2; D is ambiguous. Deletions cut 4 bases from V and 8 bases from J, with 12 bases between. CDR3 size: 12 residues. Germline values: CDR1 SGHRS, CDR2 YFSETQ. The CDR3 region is CASSDPMEGYTF. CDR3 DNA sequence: TGCGCCAGCAGCGACCCCATGGAGGGCTACACCTTC.

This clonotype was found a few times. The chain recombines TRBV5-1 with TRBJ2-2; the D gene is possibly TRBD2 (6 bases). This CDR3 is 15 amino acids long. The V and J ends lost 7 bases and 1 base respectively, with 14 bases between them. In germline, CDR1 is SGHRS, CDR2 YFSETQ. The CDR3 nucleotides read TGCGCCAGCTCCCCGGCGGGGTGGAACACCGGGGAGCTGTTTTTT. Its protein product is CASSPAGWNTGELFF.

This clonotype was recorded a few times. The CDR3: CSVDTAGGPWETQYF. The CDR3 DNA reads as TGCAGCGTTGACACGGCGGGGGGGCCGTGGGAGACCCAGTACTTC. This rearrangement joins TRBV29-1 to TRBJ2-5, with TRBD2 identical over 9 bases. Per the germline V gene, CDR1 is SQVTM and CDR2 is ANQGSEA. The CDR3 consists of 15 residues. V was clipped by 3 bases and J by 5 bases; unmatched bases: 10.

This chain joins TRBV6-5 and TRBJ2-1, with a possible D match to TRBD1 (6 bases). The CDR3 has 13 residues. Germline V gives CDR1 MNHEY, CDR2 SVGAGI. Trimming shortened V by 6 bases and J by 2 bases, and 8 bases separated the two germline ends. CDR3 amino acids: CASRPGAYNEQFF. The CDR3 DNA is TGTGCCAGCAGACCAGGGGCCTACAATGAGCAGTTCTTC.

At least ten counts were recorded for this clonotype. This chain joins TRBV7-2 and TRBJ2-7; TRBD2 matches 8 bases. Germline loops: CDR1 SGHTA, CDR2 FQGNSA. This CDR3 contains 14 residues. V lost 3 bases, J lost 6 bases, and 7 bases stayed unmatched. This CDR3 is CASSFVGLVFEQYF. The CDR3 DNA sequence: TGTGCCAGCAGCTTTGTGGGACTAGTGTTCGAGCAGTACTTC.

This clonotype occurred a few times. CDR3 DNA sequence: TGTGCCAGCACGACAGCTTGGGACCCTAATCAGCCCCAGCATTTT. This encodes CASTTAWDPNQPQHF. V is TRBV6-1 and J is TRBJ1-5; possible D gene TRBD1, 5 bases. This CDR3 is built from 15 residues. V dropped 7 bases and J dropped 4 bases, with 17 bases sitting between them. Germline V gives CDR1 MNHNS, CDR2 SASEGT.

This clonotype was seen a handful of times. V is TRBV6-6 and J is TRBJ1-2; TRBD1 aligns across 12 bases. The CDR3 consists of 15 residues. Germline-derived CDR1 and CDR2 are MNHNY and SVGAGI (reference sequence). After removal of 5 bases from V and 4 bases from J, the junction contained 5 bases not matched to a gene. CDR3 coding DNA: TGTGCCAGCAGTGCAGGGACAGGGGGCATCTATGGCTACACCTTC. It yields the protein CASSAGTGGIYGYTF.

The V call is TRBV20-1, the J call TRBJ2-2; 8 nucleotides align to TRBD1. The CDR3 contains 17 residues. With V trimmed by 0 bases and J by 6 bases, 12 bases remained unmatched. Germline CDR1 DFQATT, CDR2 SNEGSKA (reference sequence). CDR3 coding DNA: TGCAGTGCTAGAGATTGGCAGGACAGGGAAGTGGCCGGGGAGCTGTTTTTT. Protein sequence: CSARDWQDREVAGELFF.

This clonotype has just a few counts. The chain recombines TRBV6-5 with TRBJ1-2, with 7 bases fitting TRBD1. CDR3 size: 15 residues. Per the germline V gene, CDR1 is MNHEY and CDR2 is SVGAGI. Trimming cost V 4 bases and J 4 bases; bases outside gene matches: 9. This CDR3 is CASSSMGQRGYGYTF. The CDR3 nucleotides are TGTGCCAGCAGTTCGATGGGACAGCGAGGCTATGGCTACACCTTC.

The CDR3 nucleotides are TGTGCCAGCAGCCTCTTGACAGGGAATACTGAAGCTTTCTTT. Translation: CASSLLTGNTEAFF. The chain recombines TRBV11-2 with TRBJ1-1, with TRBD1 identical over 7 bases. The CDR3 spans 14 residues. The germline V gene has CDR1 SGHAT and CDR2 FQNNGV. Trimming removed 5 bases from V and 5 bases from J; junction bases left unmatched: 8.

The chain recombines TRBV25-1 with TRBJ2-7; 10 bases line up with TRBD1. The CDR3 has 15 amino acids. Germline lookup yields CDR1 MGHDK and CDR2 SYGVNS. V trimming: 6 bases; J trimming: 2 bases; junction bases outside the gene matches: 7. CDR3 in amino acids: CASRAGTGAAYEQYF. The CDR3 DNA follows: TGTGCCAGCAGGGCCGGGACAGGGGCGGCCTACGAGCAGTACTTC.

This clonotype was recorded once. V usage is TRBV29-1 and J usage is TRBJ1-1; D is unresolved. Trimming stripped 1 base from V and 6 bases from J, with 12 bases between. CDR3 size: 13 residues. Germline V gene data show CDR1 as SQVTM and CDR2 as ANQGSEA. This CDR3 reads CSVEGGLMSEAFF. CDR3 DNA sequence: TGCAGCGTTGAAGGGGGTTTAATGTCTGAAGCTTTCTTT.

CDR3: CASSIRGDTQYF. CDR3 in DNA: TGTGCCAGTAGCATACGAGGAGATACGCAGTATTTT. The V gene is TRBV19, the J gene TRBJ2-3; D is undetermined. The V and J ends lost 6 bases and 5 bases respectively, with 9 bases between them. The CDR3 contains 12 residues. Germline-derived CDR1 and CDR2 are LNHDA and SQIVND (reference sequence). The variable domain in full, with the rest retrieved from reference TRBV19 and TRBJ2-3, is DGGITQSPKYLFRKEGQNVTLSCEQNLNHDAMYWYRQDPGQGLRLIYYSQIVNDFQKGDIAEGYSVSREKKESFPLTVTSAQKNPTAFYLCASSIRGDTQYFGPGTRLTVL.

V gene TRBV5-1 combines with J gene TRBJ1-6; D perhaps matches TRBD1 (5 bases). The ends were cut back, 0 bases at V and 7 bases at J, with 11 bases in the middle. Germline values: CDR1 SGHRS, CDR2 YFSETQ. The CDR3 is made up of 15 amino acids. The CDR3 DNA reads TGCGCCAGCAGCTTGGAACGGGGGTCAAATTCACCCCTCCACTTT. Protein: CASSLERGSNSPLHF.

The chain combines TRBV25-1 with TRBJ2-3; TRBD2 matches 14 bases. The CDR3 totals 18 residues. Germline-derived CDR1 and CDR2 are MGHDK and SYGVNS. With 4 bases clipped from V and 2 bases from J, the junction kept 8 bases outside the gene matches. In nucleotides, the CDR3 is TGTGCCAGCAGTGGGTGGACTAGCGGGGGGCCCCCCACAGATACGCAGTATTTT. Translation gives CASSGWTSGGPPTDTQYF.

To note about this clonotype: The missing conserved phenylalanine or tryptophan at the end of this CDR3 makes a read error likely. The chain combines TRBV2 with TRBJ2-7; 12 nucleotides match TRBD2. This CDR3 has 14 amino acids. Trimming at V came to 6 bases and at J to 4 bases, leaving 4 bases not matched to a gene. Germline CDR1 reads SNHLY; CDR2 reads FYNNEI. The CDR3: CASRSTSGGYEQYL. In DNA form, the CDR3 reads TGTGCCAGCAGGTCGACTAGCGGGGGTTACGAGCAGTACCTC.

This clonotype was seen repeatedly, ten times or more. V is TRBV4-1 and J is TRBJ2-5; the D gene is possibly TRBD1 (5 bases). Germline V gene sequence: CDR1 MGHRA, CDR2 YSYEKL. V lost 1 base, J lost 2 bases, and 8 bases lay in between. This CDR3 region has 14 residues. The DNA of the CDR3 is TGCGCCAGCAGCCAAGGGTACAGGCAAGAGACCCAGTACTTC. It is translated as CASSQGYRQETQYF.